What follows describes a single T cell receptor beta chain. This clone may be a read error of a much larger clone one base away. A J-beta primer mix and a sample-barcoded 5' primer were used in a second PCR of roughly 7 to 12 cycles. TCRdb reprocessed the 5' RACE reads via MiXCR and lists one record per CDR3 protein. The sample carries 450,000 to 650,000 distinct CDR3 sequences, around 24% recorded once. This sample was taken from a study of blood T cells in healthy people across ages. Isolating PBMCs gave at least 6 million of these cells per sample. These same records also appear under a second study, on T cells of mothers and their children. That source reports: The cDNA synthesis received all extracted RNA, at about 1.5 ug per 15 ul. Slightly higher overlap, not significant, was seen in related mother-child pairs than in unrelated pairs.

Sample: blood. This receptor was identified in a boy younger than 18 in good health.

The CDR3 nucleotides are TGTGCCAGCAGCGAACTAGCGGGGGCCAGCACAGATACGCAGTATTTT. Residues: CASSELAGASTDTQYF. The chain has TRBV7-9 and TRBJ2-3; TRBD2 matches 11 bases. This CDR3 region has 16 residues. Trimming removed 5 bases from V and 0 bases from J; junction bases left unmatched: 4. Germline CDR1 SEHNR, CDR2 FQNEAQ (reference sequence).